This TCR beta chain was profiled in a study of blood T cell repertoires in COVID-19. Trimming pared 3 bases from V and 4 bases from J, leaving 16 bases between. The CDR3 loop spans 17 amino acids. Germline V CDR1 and CDR2: KGHSH, LQKENI. Clones were read by immunoSEQ multiplex PCR, and TCRdb kept only the in-frame ones, dropping some. The table includes some 260,000 clones, roughly three quarters detected once. The chain is built from TRBV18 and TRBJ2-6; a possible D gene is TRBD2 (5 bases). The sequenced sample was peripheral blood. The source is a middle-aged woman with active or convalescent COVID-19. The chain's CDR3 is CASSPVRELVGANVLTF. CDR3 DNA sequence: TGTGCCAGCTCACCGGTAAGGGAGTTGGTGGGGGCCAACGTCCTGACTTTC.